This T cell receptor (beta chain) was recovered during a study of cytomegalovirus exposure and HLA in healthy donors. Study overall: Unique TCR beta sequences numbering about 100 million came from about 179 million T cells in an earlier analysis.

The PCR had 60 Vbeta and 13 Jbeta primers. Here immunoSEQ multiplex PCR was the method, and the copy in TCRdb shows in-frame clones only, minus some. Here the sample spans roughly 150,000 clones, 78% being singletons. Germline loops: CDR1 SGHDN, CDR2 FVKESK. The CDR3 sequence is 18 residues long. With 3 bases clipped from V and 0 bases from J, the junction kept 2 bases outside the gene matches. Overall study results and limits: Overall, approximately 150 TCR beta chains were annotated as cytomegalovirus-associated.

As for this clone: The target antigen is unknown.

The chain couples TRBV14 to TRBJ2-6; 13 bases map to TRBD2. Sequenced sample: PBMCs. This receptor was identified in a male donor in good health and CMV-seronegative. CDR3: CASSQRLAGGSGANVLTF. The CDR3 DNA sequence: TGTGCCAGCAGCCAGAGACTAGCGGGAGGCTCTGGGGCCAACGTCCTGACTTTC. Drawing the rest from reference TRBV14 and TRBJ2-6, the complete variable domain is EAGVTQFPSHSVIEKGQTVTLRCDPISGHDNLYWYRRVMGKEIKFLLHFVKESKQDESGMPNNRFLAERTGGTYSTLKVQPAELEDSGVYFCASSQRLAGGSGANVLTFGAGSRLTVL.